This T cell receptor (beta chain) was retrieved from a study of blood T cell repertoires in COVID-19. Study context: The analysed material was cDNA or gDNA that came from T cells, B-cell-depleted T cells, or PBMCs.

The method was immunoSEQ multiplex PCR; TCRdb's version includes in-frame clones alone and lacks a portion of them. The profile covers about 300,000 clones, with approximately 88% appearing a single time and 6.9% taken by the ten largest. V was cut by 4 bases and J by 5 bases, with 12 bases left in between. This CDR3 is 13 amino acids long. From germline, CDR1 is SGHDN and CDR2 FVKESK. Material for sequencing was peripheral blood. This chain links TRBV14 with TRBJ2-7; no definite D call. The source of this sequence is a young woman who had recovered from COVID-19. Here the CDR3 reads CASSLLLRDEQYF. CDR3 in DNA: TGTGCCAGCAGCCTTCTACTCCGGGACGAGCAGTACTTC.